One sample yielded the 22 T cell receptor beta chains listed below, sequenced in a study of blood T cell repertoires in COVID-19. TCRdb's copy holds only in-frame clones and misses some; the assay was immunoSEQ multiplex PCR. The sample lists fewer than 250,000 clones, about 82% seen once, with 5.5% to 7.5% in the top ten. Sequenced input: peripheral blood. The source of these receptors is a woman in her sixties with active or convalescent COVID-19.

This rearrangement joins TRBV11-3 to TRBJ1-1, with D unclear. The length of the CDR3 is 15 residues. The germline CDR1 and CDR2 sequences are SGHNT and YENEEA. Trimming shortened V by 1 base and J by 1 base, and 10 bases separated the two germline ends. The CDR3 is CASSLGALANTEAFF. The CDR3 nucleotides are TGTGCCAGCAGCTTAGGGGCCCTAGCGAACACTGAAGCTTTCTTT.

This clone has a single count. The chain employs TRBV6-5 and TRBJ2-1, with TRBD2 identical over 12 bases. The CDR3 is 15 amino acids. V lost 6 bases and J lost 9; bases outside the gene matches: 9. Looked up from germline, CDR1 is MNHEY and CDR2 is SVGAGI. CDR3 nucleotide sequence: TGTGCCAGCAGGCAACCTAGCGGGAGGGGCGGTGAGCAGTTCTTC. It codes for CASRQPSGRGGEQFF.

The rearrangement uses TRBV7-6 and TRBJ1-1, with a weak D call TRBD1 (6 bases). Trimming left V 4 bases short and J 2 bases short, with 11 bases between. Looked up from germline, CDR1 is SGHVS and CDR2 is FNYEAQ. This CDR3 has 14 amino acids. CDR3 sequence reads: CASSSGTRNTEAFF. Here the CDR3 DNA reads TGTGCCAGCAGCTCCGGGACAAGAAACACTGAAGCTTTCTTT.

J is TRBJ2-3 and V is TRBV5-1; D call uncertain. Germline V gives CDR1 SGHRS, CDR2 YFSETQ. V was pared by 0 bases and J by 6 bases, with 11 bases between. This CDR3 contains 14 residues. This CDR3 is CASSLGSRVDTQYF. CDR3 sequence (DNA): TGCGCCAGCAGCTTGGGCTCTAGAGTCGATACGCAGTATTTT.

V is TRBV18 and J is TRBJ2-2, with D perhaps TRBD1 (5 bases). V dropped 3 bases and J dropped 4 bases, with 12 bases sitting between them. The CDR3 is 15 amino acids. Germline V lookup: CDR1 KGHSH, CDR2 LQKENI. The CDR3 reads CASSPGQGGTGELFF. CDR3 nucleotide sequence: TGTGCCAGCTCACCGGGGCAGGGCGGCACCGGGGAGCTGTTTTTT. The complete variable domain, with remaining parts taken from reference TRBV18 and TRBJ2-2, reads NAGVMQNPRHLVRRRGQEARLRCSPMKGHSHVYWYRQLPEEGLKFMVYLQKENIIDESGMPKERFSAEFPKEGPSILRIQQVVRGDSAAYFCASSPGQGGTGELFFGEGSRLTVL.

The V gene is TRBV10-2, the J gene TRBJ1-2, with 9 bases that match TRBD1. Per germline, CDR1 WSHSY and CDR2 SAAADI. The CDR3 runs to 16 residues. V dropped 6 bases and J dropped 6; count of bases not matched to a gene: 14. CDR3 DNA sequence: TGCGCCAGCAGCGAACGTCCGTCGGGACAGGGTAATGGCTACACCTTC. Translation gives CASSERPSGQGNGYTF.

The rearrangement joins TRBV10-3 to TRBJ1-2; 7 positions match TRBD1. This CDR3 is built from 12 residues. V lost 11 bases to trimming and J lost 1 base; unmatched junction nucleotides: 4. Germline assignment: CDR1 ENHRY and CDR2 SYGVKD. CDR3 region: CASRGDNYGYTF. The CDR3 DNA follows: TGTGCCTCCAGGGGGGATAACTATGGCTACACCTTC.

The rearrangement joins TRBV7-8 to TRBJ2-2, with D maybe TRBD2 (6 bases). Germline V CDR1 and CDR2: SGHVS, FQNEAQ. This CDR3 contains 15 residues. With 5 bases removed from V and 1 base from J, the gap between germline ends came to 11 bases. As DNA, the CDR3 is TGTGCCAGCAGCCAGGGACTCTTGAACACCGGGGAGCTGTTTTTT. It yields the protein CASSQGLLNTGELFF.

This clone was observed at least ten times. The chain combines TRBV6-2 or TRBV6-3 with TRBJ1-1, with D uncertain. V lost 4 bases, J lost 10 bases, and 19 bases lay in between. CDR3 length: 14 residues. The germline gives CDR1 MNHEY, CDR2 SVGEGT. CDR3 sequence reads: CASSSELRRVRAFF. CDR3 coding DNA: TGTGCCAGCAGTTCCGAGTTGAGGCGGGTTCGAGCTTTCTTT.

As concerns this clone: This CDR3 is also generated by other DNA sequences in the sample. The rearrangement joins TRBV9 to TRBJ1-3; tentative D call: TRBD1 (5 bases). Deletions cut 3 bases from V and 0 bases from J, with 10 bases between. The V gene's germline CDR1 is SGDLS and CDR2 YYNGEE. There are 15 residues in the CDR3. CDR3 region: CASSGTGLSGNTIYF. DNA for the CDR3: TGTGCCAGCAGCGGCACAGGTCTCTCTGGAAACACCATATATTTT.

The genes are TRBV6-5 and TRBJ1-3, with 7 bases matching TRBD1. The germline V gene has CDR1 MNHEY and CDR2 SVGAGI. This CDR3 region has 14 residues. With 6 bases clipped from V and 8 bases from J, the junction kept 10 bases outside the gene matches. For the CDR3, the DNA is TGTGCCAGCAGGGCCGACAGGGAAGGCTACACCATATATTTT. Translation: CASRADREGYTIYF.

The CDR3 here is CASSLPGVISMNTEAFF. The CDR3 nucleotides are TGTGCCAGCAGCTTGCCCGGGGTTATATCAATGAACACTGAAGCTTTCTTT. The V call is TRBV7-2, the J call TRBJ1-1; D gene ambiguous. This CDR3 has 17 residues. Trimming left V 3 bases short and J 0 bases short, with 17 bases between. From germline, CDR1 is SGHTA and CDR2 FQGNSA.

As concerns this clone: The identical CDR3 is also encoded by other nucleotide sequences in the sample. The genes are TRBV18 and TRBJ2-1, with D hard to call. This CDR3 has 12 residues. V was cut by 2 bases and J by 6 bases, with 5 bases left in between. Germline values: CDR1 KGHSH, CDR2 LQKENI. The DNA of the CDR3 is TGTGCCAGCTCACCAGGCGGCAATGAGCAGTTCTTC. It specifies CASSPGGNEQFF.

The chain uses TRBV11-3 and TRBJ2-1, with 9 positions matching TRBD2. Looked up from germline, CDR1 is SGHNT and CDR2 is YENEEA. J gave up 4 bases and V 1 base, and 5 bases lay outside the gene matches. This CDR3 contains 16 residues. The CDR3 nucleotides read TGTGCCAGCAGCTTAGGCCTAGCGGGACTATACAATGAGCAGTTCTTC. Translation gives CASSLGLAGLYNEQFF.

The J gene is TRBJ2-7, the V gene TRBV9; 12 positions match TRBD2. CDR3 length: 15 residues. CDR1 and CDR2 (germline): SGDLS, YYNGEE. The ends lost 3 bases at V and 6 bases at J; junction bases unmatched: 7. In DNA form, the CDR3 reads TGTGCCAGCAGCGCCCCGGGACTAGCGGGTGCCGAGCAGTACTTC. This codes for CASSAPGLAGAEQYF.

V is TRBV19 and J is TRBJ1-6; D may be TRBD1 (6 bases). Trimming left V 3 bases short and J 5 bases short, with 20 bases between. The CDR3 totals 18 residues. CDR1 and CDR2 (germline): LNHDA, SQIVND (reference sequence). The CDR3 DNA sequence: TGTGCCAGTAGTATGACTTCAACAGGGTCGGTTAATAATTCACCCCTCCACTTT. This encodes CASSMTSTGSVNNSPLHF. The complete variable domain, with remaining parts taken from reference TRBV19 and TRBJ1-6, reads DGGITQSPKYLFRKEGQNVTLSCEQNLNHDAMYWYRQDPGQGLRLIYYSQIVNDFQKGDIAEGYSVSREKKESFPLTVTSAQKNPTAFYLCASSMTSTGSVNNSPLHFGNGTRLTVT.

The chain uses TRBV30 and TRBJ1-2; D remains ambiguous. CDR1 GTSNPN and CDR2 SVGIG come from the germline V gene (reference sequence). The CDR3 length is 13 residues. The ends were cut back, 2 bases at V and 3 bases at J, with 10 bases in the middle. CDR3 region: CAWSLSGDYGYTF. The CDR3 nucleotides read TGTGCCTGGAGTTTAAGCGGGGACTATGGCTACACCTTC.

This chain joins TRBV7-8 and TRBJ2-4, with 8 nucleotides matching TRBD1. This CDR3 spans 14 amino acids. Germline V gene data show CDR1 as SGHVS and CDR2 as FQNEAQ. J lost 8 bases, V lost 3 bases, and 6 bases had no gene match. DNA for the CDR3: TGTGCCAGCAGCTTGGACAGGGAGAGGGACATTCAGTACTTC. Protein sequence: CASSLDRERDIQYF.

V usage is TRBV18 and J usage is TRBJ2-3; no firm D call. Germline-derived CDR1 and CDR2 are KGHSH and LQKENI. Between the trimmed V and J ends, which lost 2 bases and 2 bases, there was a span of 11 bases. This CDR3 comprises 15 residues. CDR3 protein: CASSPERPNTDTQYF. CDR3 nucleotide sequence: TGTGCCAGCTCACCAGAGCGCCCGAACACAGATACGCAGTATTTT. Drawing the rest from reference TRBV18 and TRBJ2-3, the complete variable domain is NAGVMQNPRHLVRRRGQEARLRCSPMKGHSHVYWYRQLPEEGLKFMVYLQKENIIDESGMPKERFSAEFPKEGPSILRIQQVVRGDSAAYFCASSPERPNTDTQYFGPGTRLTVL.

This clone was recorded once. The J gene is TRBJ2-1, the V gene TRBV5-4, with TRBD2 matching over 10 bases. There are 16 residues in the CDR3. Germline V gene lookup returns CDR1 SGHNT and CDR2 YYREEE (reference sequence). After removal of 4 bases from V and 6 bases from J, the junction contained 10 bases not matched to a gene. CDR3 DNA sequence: TGTGCCAGCAGCGGGGAGCGGGAGGGCCTTAGCAATGAGCAGTTCTTC. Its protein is CASSGEREGLSNEQFF.

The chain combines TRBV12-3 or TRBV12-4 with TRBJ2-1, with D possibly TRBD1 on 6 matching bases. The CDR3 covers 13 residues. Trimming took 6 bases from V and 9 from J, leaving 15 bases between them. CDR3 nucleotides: TGTGCCAGCAGCCTGAGCCGCAGGGGTGAGCAGTTCTTC. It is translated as CASSLSRRGEQFF.

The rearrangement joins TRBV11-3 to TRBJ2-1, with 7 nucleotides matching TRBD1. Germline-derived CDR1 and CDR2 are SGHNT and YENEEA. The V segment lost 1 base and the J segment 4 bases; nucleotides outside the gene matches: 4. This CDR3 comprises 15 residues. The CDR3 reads CASSLGQGGYNEQFF. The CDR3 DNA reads TGTGCCAGCAGCTTAGGACAGGGCGGATACAATGAGCAGTTCTTC.